These 16 T cell receptor beta chains were sequenced from one sample in a study of identical twins' blood T cells. TCRdb analysed the 5' RACE reads with MiXCR anew, one entry per CDR3 protein. The sample lists fewer than 450,000 distinct CDR3 sequences, roughly 28% occurring once. Material for sequencing was PBMCs. These receptors were taken from a woman aged 18-49 years in good health.

This clonotype has more than one count but fewer than ten. The chain recombines TRBV11-2 with TRBJ1-2; TRBD1 matches 7 bases. The junction had 10 bases not matched to a gene; V was cut back by 5 bases and J by 4 bases. In germline, CDR1 is SGHAT, CDR2 FQNNGV. CDR3 size: 15 residues. The CDR3: CASSAVRDSSYGYTF. DNA of the CDR3: TGTGCCAGCAGCGCTGTCCGGGACAGTTCCTATGGCTACACCTTC.

The rearrangement links TRBV2 to TRBJ2-3; D is perhaps TRBD1 (5 bases). The germline V and J ends were trimmed by 6 bases and 0 bases, with 13 bases remaining between them. CDR3 length: 15 amino acids. Per the germline V gene, CDR1 is SNHLY and CDR2 is FYNNEI. CDR3 nucleotides: TGTGCCAGCAGCCCTGCGGACAAAAGCACAGATACGCAGTATTTT. Translating it yields CASSPADKSTDTQYF.

This clonotype was observed a few times. V is TRBV29-1 and J is TRBJ1-1, with D maybe TRBD1 (5 bases). V was clipped by 0 bases and J by 4 bases, with 15 bases between them. The CDR3 runs 15 residues. The germline CDR1 and CDR2 sequences are SQVTM and ANQGSEA. The CDR3 DNA sequence: TGCAGCGTTGAAGATCAGGGAGTGGGGGGCACTGAAGCTTTCTTT. Its protein is CSVEDQGVGGTEAFF.

This clonotype was recorded a few times. The chain couples TRBV4-2 to TRBJ1-1; D not resolved. This CDR3 region has 13 residues. In germline, CDR1 is LGHNA, CDR2 YNFKEQ. Deletions cut 2 bases from V and 3 bases from J, with 7 bases between. CDR3 sequence: CASSQFRDTEAFF. The CDR3 DNA reads TGTGCCAGCAGCCAATTCAGAGACACTGAAGCTTTCTTT.

This clonotype has at least ten counts. The V and J genes are TRBV10-1 and TRBJ1-4; D perhaps matches TRBD1 (5 bases). V was pared by 10 bases and J by 5 bases, with 14 bases between. Germline V gene sequence: CDR1 WNHNN, CDR2 SYGVQD (reference sequence). CDR3 length equals 13 residues. DNA for the CDR3: TGCGCCACCAGCGGAGGACAAAATGAAAAACTGTTTTTT. This sequence encodes CATSGGQNEKLFF.

This clonotype was observed once. V gene TRBV7-2 combines with J gene TRBJ2-7; the D is unclear. V was clipped by 3 bases and J by 6 bases, with 9 bases between them. Germline V gene lookup returns CDR1 SGHTA and CDR2 FQGNSA. The CDR3 has 12 residues. CDR3 sequence (DNA): TGTGCCAGCAGCTTCGAATGGGGCGAGCAGTACTTC. The encoded protein is CASSFEWGEQYF.

The V call is TRBV9, the J call TRBJ1-3; D unclear. CDR1 is SGDLS, CDR2 YYNGEE, per germline. The V and J ends lost 3 bases and 0 bases respectively, with 10 bases between them. The CDR3 contains 15 residues. CDR3 bases: TGTGCCAGCAGCGCCGGGGTTCTCTCTGGAAACACCATATATTTT. It translates to CASSAGVLSGNTIYF. Full variable domain (rest looked up from reference TRBV9 and TRBJ1-3): DSGVTQTPKHLITATGQRVTLRCSPRSGDLSVYWYQQSLDQGLQFLIQYYNGEERAKGNILERFSAQQFPDLHSELNLSSLELGDSALYFCASSAGVLSGNTIYFGEGSWLTVV.

A few counts support this clonotype. The V gene is TRBV20-1, the J gene TRBJ2-5; possible D gene TRBD1, 5 bases. V dropped 6 bases and J dropped 2 bases, with 19 bases sitting between them. The CDR3 is 15 amino acids. Germline CDR1 and CDR2: DFQATT and SNEGSKA (reference sequence). The CDR3 loop reads CSAEELGAKQETQYF. CDR3 sequence (DNA): TGCAGTGCCGAAGAGCTTGGGGCTAAGCAAGAGACCCAGTACTTC.

The chain is built from TRBV20-1 and TRBJ1-3, with no clear D. V lost 0 bases and J lost 3, with 12 bases in between. The CDR3 has 15 amino acids. Germline V gene sequence: CDR1 DFQATT, CDR2 SNEGSKA (reference sequence). CDR3 sequence reads: CSARDPRAGGNTIYF. The CDR3 DNA reads TGCAGTGCTAGAGATCCCCGGGCCGGTGGAAACACCATATATTTT.

This clonotype was counted a few times. V usage is TRBV20-1 and J usage is TRBJ1-3; D is uncertain. Trimming cost V 3 bases and J 4 bases, with 10 bases left between them. CDR1 and CDR2 from the germline V gene are DFQATT and SNEGSKA (reference sequence). The CDR3 runs 13 residues. CDR3 residues: CSASSLDGNTIYF. DNA of the CDR3: TGCAGTGCTAGTTCCTTAGACGGAAACACCATATATTTT.

A remark on this clonotype: This sequence may be a read error, since a much larger clone differs from it by one base. V gene TRBV7-4 combines with J gene TRBJ1-2; no clear D. The CDR3 is made up of 12 amino acids. Germline CDR1 and CDR2: SGHVT and SQSDAQ. The CDR3 protein is CASGLEPCGYTF. Here the CDR3 DNA reads TGTGCCAGCGGCTTAGAACCCTGTGGCTACACCTTC.

CDR3 sequence (DNA): TGCAGTGCTAGTCACAGGGGGGATGAAAAACTGTTTTTT. This translates into CSASHRGDEKLFF. The V gene is TRBV20-1, the J gene TRBJ1-4; 8 bases line up with TRBD1. CDR3 length equals 13 residues. Trimming at V came to 3 bases and at J to 6 bases, leaving 3 bases not matched to a gene. Germline V gives CDR1 DFQATT, CDR2 SNEGSKA (reference sequence).

J is TRBJ1-5 and V is TRBV6-6, with D unresolved. Looked up from germline, CDR1 is MNHNY and CDR2 is SVGAGI (reference sequence). The CDR3 length is 12 residues. Deletions cut 6 bases from V and 3 bases from J, with 6 bases between. The CDR3 DNA follows: TGTGCCAGCAGAGGTCCCAATCAGCCCCAGCATTTT. It yields the protein CASRGPNQPQHF.

The chain couples TRBV29-1 to TRBJ2-4, with TRBD1 matching over 8 bases. This CDR3 spans 17 amino acids. Germline trimming cut 4 bases from V and 6 bases from J; bases unmatched to any gene: 17. Germline V gene lookup returns CDR1 SQVTM and CDR2 ANQGSEA. The CDR3 here is CSVAGRSRDRTSNIQYF. For the CDR3, the DNA is TGCAGCGTTGCAGGTCGATCTCGGGACAGGACATCAAACATTCAGTACTTC.

This clonotype appeared a few times. At one end, the junction sequence differs from germline, possibly due to a read error. The chain couples TRBV5-1 to TRBJ1-1, with 7 bases that match TRBD1. Germline-derived CDR1 and CDR2 are SGHRS and YFSETQ. The CDR3 loop spans 16 amino acids. Written as DNA, the CDR3 is TGCGCCAGCGGACAGGTACCGGGACAGTTGAAAACTGAAGCTTTCTTT. Amino acids: CASGQVPGQLKTEAFF. The full variable domain, its missing parts supplied by reference TRBV5-1 and TRBJ1-1, is KAGVTQTPRYLIKTRGQQVTLSCSPISGHRSVSWYQQTPGQGLQFLFEYFSETQRNKGNFPGRFSGRQFSNSRSEMNVSTLELGDSALYLCASGQVPGQLKTEAFFGQGTRLTVV.

This clonotype was seen more than once but under ten times. V and J are TRBV5-1 and TRBJ2-2; D is possibly TRBD1 (6 bases). The V end was cut by 10 bases, the J end by 1 base, with 11 bases between. The CDR3 spans 13 residues. CDR1 SGHRS and CDR2 YFSETQ come from the germline V gene. CDR3 sequence reads: CASGHQNTGELFF. The DNA of the CDR3 is TGCGCCTCGGGACACCAGAACACCGGGGAGCTGTTTTTT. The whole variable domain, remainder taken from reference TRBV5-1 and TRBJ2-2, is KAGVTQTPRYLIKTRGQQVTLSCSPISGHRSVSWYQQTPGQGLQFLFEYFSETQRNKGNFPGRFSGRQFSNSRSEMNVSTLELGDSALYLCASGHQNTGELFFGEGSRLTVL.